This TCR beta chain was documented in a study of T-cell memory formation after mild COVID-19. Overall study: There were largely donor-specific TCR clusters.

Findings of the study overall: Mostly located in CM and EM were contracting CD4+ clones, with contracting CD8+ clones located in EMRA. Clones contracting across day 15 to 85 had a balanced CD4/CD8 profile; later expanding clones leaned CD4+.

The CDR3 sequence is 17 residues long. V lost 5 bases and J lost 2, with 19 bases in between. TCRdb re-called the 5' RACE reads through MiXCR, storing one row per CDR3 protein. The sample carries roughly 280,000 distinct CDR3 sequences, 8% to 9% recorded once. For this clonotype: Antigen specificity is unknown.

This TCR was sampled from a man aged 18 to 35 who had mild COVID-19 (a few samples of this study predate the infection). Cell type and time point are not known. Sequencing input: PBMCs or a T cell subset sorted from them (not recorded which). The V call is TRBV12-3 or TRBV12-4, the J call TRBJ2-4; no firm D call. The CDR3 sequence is CASSRWSSARSKNIQYF. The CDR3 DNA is TGTGCCAGCAGTCGCTGGTCGTCTGCCAGATCCAAAAACATTCAGTACTTC.